This record looks at one TCR beta chain sequence and its context. Measured with immunoSEQ multiplex PCR; TCRdb has only the in-frame clones, and not every one. The sample has 140,000 or so clones; 84% are singletons. The sample is drawn from a study of blood T cell repertoires in COVID-19. As for the study in general: Sources were T cells, B-cell-depleted T cells, or PBMCs; the material itself was cDNA or gDNA.

The age range of participants was 18 to 89 years, with residence in around 22 US areas. A COVID-19 case had been met by exposed participants during the 2 weeks before study entry. V shed 2 bases and J 4 bases; nucleotides not matched to a gene: 3. The CDR3 is made up of 14 amino acids. Germline loops: CDR1 SGDLS, CDR2 YYNGEE. This receptor was obtained from a woman between 18 and 29 years old who had been exposed to COVID-19. V usage is TRBV9 and J usage is TRBJ2-5; 9 nucleotides line up with TRBD1. The sequencing sample was made of PBMCs or T cells enriched from blood (not recorded which). Here the CDR3 reads CASSVGTGLETQYF. The CDR3 DNA follows: TGTGCCAGCAGCGTTGGGACAGGGCTAGAGACCCAGTACTTC.